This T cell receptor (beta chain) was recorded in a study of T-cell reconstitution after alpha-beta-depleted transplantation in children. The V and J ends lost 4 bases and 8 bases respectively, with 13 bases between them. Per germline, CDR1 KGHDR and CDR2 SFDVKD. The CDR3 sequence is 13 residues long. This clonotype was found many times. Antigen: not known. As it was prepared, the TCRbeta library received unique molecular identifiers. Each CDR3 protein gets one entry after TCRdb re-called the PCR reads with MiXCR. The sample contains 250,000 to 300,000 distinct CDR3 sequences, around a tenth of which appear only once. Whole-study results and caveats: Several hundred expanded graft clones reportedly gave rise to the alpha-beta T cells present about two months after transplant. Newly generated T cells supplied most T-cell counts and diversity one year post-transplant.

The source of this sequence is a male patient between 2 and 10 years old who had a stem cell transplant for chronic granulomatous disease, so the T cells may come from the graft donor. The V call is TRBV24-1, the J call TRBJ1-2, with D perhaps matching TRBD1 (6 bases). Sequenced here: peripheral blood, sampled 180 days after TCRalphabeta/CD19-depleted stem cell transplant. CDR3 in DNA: TGTGCCACCAGTGACCAGGACAGAGGAGGCTACACCTTC. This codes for CATSDQDRGGYTF.